The 17 T cell receptor beta chains in this list originate from one sample, sequenced in a study of cytomegalovirus exposure and HLA in healthy donors. The data were produced by immunoSEQ multiplex PCR, yet TCRdb's version contains in-frame clones alone and is incomplete. The sample holds 60,000 to 90,000 clones, just under 85% seen once. Material: PBMCs. These receptors all stem from a young man in good health and CMV-seronegative.

The chain recombines TRBV7-3 with TRBJ1-1; TRBD1 is a possible D gene (6 bases). This CDR3 is built from 15 residues. Between the trimmed V and J ends, which lost 2 bases and 10 bases, there was a span of 20 bases. CDR1 is SGHTA, CDR2 FQGTGA, per germline. The CDR3 sequence is CASSLLPGQSWSAFF. For the CDR3, the DNA is TGTGCCAGCAGCTTATTACCGGGACAATCGTGGTCAGCTTTCTTT.

Concerning this clone: This same CDR3 is encoded by further DNA sequences in the sample. V and J are TRBV9 and TRBJ1-3, with D unresolved. V shed 8 bases and J shed 2 bases, with 5 bases lying between them. The CDR3 covers 11 residues. Germline values: CDR1 SGDLS, CDR2 YYNGEE. CDR3 nucleotides: TGTGCCAGTGGCCCTGGAAACACCATATATTTT. Amino acid sequence: CASGPGNTIYF.

V is TRBV5-1 and J is TRBJ2-5; 9 bases are a match to TRBD1. The V gene end was trimmed by 1 base and the J gene end by 2 bases; junction bases not matched to a gene: 3. This CDR3 comprises 15 residues. Germline V gene data show CDR1 as SGHRS and CDR2 as YFSETQ. The chain's CDR3 is CASSLIGQGQETQYF. CDR3 in DNA: TGCGCCAGCAGCTTGATCGGACAGGGGCAAGAGACCCAGTACTTC.

This rearrangement joins TRBV5-1 to TRBJ2-5, with D tentatively TRBD1 (6 bases). Trimming stripped 4 bases from V and 5 bases from J, with 15 bases between. This CDR3 comprises 14 residues. In germline, CDR1 is SGHRS, CDR2 YFSETQ. Here the CDR3 DNA reads TGCGCCAGCAGCGTACAGGGAATTTTGGAGACCCAGTACTTC. This translates into CASSVQGILETQYF.

The J gene is TRBJ2-1, the V gene TRBV10-3; 9 bases agree with TRBD2. The CDR3 loop spans 15 amino acids. The V and J ends lost 11 bases and 10 bases, in that order; junction bases with no gene match: 18. CDR1 is ENHRY and CDR2 is SYGVKD in the germline V gene. This CDR3 reads CASSTWREGLVEQFF. CDR3 sequence (DNA): TGTGCCTCCTCCACCTGGCGGGAGGGCCTGGTAGAGCAGTTCTTC.

The chain couples TRBV7-9 to TRBJ1-4; TRBD1 matches at 10 bases. Germline V gives CDR1 SEHNR, CDR2 FQNEAQ (reference sequence). V lost 2 bases to trimming and J lost 8 bases; unmatched junction nucleotides: 5. The CDR3 is 15 residues long. The CDR3 loop is CASSLTTGGEEKLFF. CDR3 nucleotides: TGTGCCAGCAGCTTAACGACAGGGGGCGAAGAAAAACTGTTTTTT.

CDR3 coding DNA: TGTGCCAGTAGTATGACTAGCGGGGAGTACAATGAGCAGTTCTTC. This sequence encodes CASSMTSGEYNEQFF. The J gene is TRBJ2-1, the V gene TRBV19; 11 nucleotides agree with TRBD2. Germline V gene sequence: CDR1 LNHDA, CDR2 SQIVND (reference sequence). The CDR3 has 15 residues. The junction had 2 bases not matched to a gene; V was cut back by 3 bases and J by 4 bases.

The chain uses TRBV19 and TRBJ1-3; D not certain. Germline CDR1 reads LNHDA; CDR2 reads SQIVND (reference sequence). The CDR3 is 16 residues long. The ends were cut back, 3 bases at V and 0 bases at J, with 12 bases in the middle. Written as DNA, the CDR3 is TGTGCCAGTAGTATCTACTCAGGCGTCTCTGGAAACACCATATATTTT. As protein: CASSIYSGVSGNTIYF.

This chain joins TRBV4-1 and TRBJ2-7; 8 positions agree with TRBD2. The length of the CDR3 is 16 residues. Losses at the gene ends were 0 bases for V and 2 bases for J; bases not matched to a gene: 6. Germline V gives CDR1 MGHRA, CDR2 YSYEKL. The CDR3 sequence is CASSQEVGGGTYEQYF. CDR3 bases: TGCGCCAGCAGCCAAGAAGTAGGCGGGGGGACCTACGAGCAGTACTTC.

The chain employs TRBV2 and TRBJ1-5; 10 nucleotides match TRBD1. V lost 8 bases to trimming and J lost 2 bases; unmatched junction nucleotides: 3. CDR3 size: 14 residues. Germline V gene lookup returns CDR1 SNHLY and CDR2 FYNNEI. The CDR3 DNA is TGTGCCAGCGATGGGACAGGGGGCAATCAGCCCCAGCATTTT. This translates into CASDGTGGNQPQHF.

The rearrangement links TRBV7-3 to TRBJ1-1; D remains unclear. Germline CDR1 SGHTA, CDR2 FQGTGA. V lost 4 bases, J lost 3 bases, and 15 bases lay in between. The CDR3 runs 15 residues. CDR3 sequence reads: CASSSSLPGDTEAFF. CDR3 bases: TGTGCCAGCAGCTCCTCTCTCCCCGGGGACACTGAAGCTTTCTTT.

The chain uses TRBV9 and TRBJ2-2; a possible D gene is TRBD2 (5 bases). The V and J ends lost 1 base and 1 base respectively, with 5 bases between them. The CDR3 runs to 14 residues. CDR1 SGDLS and CDR2 YYNGEE come from the germline V gene. DNA of the CDR3: TGTGCCAGCAGCGTACGGGAGAACACCGGGGAGCTGTTTTTT. Protein product: CASSVRENTGELFF.

This clone was seen once. The V call is TRBV11-3, the J call TRBJ2-1, with 9 bases identical to TRBD2. Trimming removed 1 base from V and 1 base from J; junction bases left unmatched: 14. This CDR3 has 20 residues. Per the germline V gene, CDR1 is SGHNT and CDR2 is YENEEA. The CDR3 sequence: CASSLGFPREGSGSYNEQFF. The CDR3 region has the DNA TGTGCCAGCAGCTTAGGGTTCCCGCGGGAGGGGTCCGGGTCCTACAATGAGCAGTTCTTC.

The chain combines TRBV6-5 with TRBJ2-5; 7 positions agree with TRBD2. Trimming at V came to 5 bases and at J to 1 base, leaving 4 bases not matched to a gene. The CDR3 has 14 residues. Germline V lookup: CDR1 MNHEY, CDR2 SVGAGI. Here the CDR3 reads CASSASSGQETQYF. The CDR3 DNA follows: TGTGCCAGCAGTGCATCTAGCGGCCAAGAGACCCAGTACTTC.

This sequence joins TRBV5-4 and TRBJ1-6; perhaps TRBD1 as D (5 bases). Germline V lookup: CDR1 SGHNT, CDR2 YYREEE (reference sequence). The CDR3 totals 13 residues. Trimming pared 7 bases from V and 6 bases from J, leaving 11 bases between. The CDR3 reads CASALGRNSPLHF. The CDR3 nucleotides are TGTGCCAGCGCCCTGGGGCGTAATTCACCCCTCCACTTT.

The CDR3 protein is CASSLSRNTEAFF. CDR3 coding DNA: TGTGCCAGCAGTTTATCGCGTAACACTGAAGCTTTCTTT. The chain carries TRBV27 and TRBJ1-1; D not certain. This CDR3 comprises 13 residues. CDR1 is MNHEY, CDR2 SMNVEV, per germline (reference sequence). V was shortened by 0 bases and J by 2 bases, with 4 bases between the two germline ends.

CDR3 in amino acids: CASSVVEASEAFF. The CDR3 DNA follows: TGTGCCAGCAGCGTAGTTGAGGCAAGTGAAGCTTTCTTT. The rearrangement joins TRBV9 to TRBJ1-1; D not resolved. Germline V gene lookup returns CDR1 SGDLS and CDR2 YYNGEE. Trimming took 0 bases from V and 7 from J, leaving 10 bases between them. The CDR3 is 13 residues long.